This T cell receptor (beta chain) stems from a study of blood T cell repertoires in COVID-19. Study details: The analysed material was cDNA or gDNA that came from T cells, B-cell-depleted T cells, or PBMCs.

Authors' data handling: Estimation of nucleated cell counts relied on the amplification of reference gene primers. Repertoires were generated with immunoSEQ multiplex PCR, while TCRdb's copy carries only in-frame clones and drops some. Clone size and the V and J calls come from that table; the DNA yielded D and trimming. The table includes roughly 81,000 clones, more than 75% detected once. The specimen was peripheral blood. This TCR was recovered from a man between 60 and 70 years old with acute or convalescent COVID-19.

The CDR3: CASSILAGEGLYEQYF. CDR3 nucleotide sequence: TGTGCCAGCAGTATTCTAGCGGGAGAAGGGCTCTACGAGCAGTACTTC. J is TRBJ2-7 and V is TRBV28, with TRBD2 matching 10 bases. Per the germline V gene, CDR1 is MDHEN and CDR2 is SYDVKM. CDR3 length: 16 residues. V shed 5 bases, J shed 3 bases, and the junction held 10 bases outside the gene matches.